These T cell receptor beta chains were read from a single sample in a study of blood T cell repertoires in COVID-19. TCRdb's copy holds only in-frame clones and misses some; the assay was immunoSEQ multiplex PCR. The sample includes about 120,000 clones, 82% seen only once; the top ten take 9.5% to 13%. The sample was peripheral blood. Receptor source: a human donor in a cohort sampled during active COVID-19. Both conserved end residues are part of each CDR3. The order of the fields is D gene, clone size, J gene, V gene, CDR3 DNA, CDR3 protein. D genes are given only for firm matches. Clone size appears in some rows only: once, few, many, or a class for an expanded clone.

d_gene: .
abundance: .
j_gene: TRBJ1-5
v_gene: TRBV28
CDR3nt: TGTGCCAGCAGTTTAGCGGGCGCCCAGCCCCAGCATTTT
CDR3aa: CASSLAGAQPQHF

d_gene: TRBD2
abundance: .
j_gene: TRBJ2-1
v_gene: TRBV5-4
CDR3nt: TGTGCCAGCAGCTTGGTAGCGGGTGGCAACAATGAGCAGTTCTTC
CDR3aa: CASSLVAGGNNEQFF

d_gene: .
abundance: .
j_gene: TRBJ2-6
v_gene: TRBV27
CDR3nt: TGTGCCAGCAGTTTAAATTTCGGGGACTCTGGGGCCAACGTCCTGACTTTC
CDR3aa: CASSLNFGDSGANVLTF

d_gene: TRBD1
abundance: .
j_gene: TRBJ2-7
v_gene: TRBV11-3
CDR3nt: TGTGCCAGCAGCCTGGGACAGGGGGCGTCCTACGAGCAGTACTTC
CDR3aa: CASSLGQGASYEQYF

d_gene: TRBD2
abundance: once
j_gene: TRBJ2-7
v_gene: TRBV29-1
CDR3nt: TGCAGCGTTGGGGGGGGAGCCTACGAGCAGTACTTC
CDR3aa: CSVGGGAYEQYF

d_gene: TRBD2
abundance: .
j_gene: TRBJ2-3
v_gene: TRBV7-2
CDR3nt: TGTGCCAGCAGCTTACCGCTAGCGGGCACAGATACGCAGTATTTT
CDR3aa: CASSLPLAGTDTQYF

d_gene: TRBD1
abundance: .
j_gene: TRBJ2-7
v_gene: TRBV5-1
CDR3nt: TGCGCCAGCAGCTTGGGGGGGACAGGTTACGAGCAGTACTTC
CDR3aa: CASSLGGTGYEQYF

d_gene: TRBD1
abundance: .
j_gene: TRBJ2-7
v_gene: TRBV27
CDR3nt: TGTGCCAGCAGTTACGCGCTCCGGGACAGGGACTACGAGCAGTACTTC
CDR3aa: CASSYALRDRDYEQYF

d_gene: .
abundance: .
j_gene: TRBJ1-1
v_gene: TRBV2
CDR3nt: TGTGCCAGCAGTCCGGGGGTCACTGAAGCTTTCTTT
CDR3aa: CASSPGVTEAFF

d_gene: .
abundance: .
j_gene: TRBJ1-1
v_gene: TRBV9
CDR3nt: TGTGCCAGCAGCACTAGCGGAACGTTCGCTGAAGCTTTCTTT
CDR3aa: CASSTSGTFAEAFF

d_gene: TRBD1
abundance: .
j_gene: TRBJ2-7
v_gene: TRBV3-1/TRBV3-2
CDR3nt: TGTGCCAGCAGCCAAGATTGCCGCAGACAGGGGGCCCCCTACGAGCAGTACTTC
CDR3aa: CASSQDCRRQGAPYEQYF

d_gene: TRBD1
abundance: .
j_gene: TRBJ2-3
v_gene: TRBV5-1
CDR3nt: TGCGCCAGCAGCACCTCGGGACAGGGTTTTTCAGATACGCAGTATTTT
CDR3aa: CASSTSGQGFSDTQYF

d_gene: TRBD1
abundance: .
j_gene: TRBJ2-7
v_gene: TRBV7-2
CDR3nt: TGTGCCAGCAGCTTTGGGACAGCGACCGAGCAGTACTTC
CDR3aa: CASSFGTATEQYF

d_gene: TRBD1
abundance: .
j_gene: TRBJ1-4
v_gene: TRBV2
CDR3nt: TGTGCCAGCAGACTCAATAGGGGACAGGTCGGCGAAAAACTGTTTTTT
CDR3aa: CASRLNRGQVGEKLFF

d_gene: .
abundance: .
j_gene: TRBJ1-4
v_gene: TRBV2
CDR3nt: TGTGCCAGCAGTGAAGCGCTGGGCAGGGGTAATGAAAAACTGTTTTTT
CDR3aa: CASSEALGRGNEKLFF

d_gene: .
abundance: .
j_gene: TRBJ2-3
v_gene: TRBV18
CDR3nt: TGTGCCAGCTCGCGACAGGGACTTTCCACAGATACGCAGTATTTT
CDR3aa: CASSRQGLSTDTQYF

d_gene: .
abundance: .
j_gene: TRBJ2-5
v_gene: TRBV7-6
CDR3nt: TGTGCCAGCAGCTTTATGCCGGGGGAGACCCAGTACTTC
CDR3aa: CASSFMPGETQYF

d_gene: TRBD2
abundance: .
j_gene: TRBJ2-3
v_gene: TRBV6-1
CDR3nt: TGTGCCAGCAGTGAATCGCGGGGGAGCGGGGGGGTTGCAGATACGCAGTATTTT
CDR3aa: CASSESRGSGGVADTQYF

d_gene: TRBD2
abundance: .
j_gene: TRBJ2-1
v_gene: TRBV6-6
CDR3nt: TGTGCCAGCAGTTATGGGAGGGGCGTACACAATGAGCAGTTCTTC
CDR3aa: CASSYGRGVHNEQFF

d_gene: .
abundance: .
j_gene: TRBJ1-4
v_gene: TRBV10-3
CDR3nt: TGTGCCATCAGGGCAGGGACAACTAATGAAAAACTGTTTTTT
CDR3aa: CAIRAGTTNEKLFF

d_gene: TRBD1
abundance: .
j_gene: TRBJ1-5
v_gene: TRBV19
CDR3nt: TGTGCCAGTAGTATGGGGGACAGGGGGCAGCCCCAGCATTTT
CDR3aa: CASSMGDRGQPQHF

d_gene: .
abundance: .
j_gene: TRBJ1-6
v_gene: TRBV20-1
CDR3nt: TGCAGTGCTAGTCAGGACATAAGATCACCCCTCCACTTT
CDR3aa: CSASQDIRSPLHF

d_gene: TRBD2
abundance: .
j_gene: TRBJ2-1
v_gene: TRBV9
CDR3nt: TGTGCCAGCAGCCCACGGACTAGCGGGTACAATGAGCAGTTCTTC
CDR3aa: CASSPRTSGYNEQFF

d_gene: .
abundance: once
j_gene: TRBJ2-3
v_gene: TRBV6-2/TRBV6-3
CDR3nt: TGTGCCAGCAGTTACCAGGCAGATACGCAGTATTTT
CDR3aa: CASSYQADTQYF

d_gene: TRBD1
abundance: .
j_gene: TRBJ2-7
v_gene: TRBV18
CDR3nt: TGTGCCAGCCGAGAGGAGGCAGGGGGCGAGCAGTACTTC
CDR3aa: CASREEAGGEQYF

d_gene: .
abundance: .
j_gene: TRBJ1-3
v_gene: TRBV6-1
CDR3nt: TGTGCCAGCAGTGAACTGGTGGTGCAGGGAGGGTACACCATATATTTT
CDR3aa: CASSELVVQGGYTIYF

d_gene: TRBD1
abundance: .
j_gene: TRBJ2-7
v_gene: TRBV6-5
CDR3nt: TGTGCCAGCAGTTACTCGTTGGGACAGGGGGTCTACGAGCAGTACTTC
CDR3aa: CASSYSLGQGVYEQYF

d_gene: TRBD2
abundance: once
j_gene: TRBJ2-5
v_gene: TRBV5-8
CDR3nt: TGTGCCAGCAGCTTGGCGGGCGGGGGGATCCAAGAGACCCAGTACTTC
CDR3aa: CASSLAGGGIQETQYF

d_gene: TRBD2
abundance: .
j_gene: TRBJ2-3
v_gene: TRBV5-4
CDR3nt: TGTGCCAGCAGCTCGGGACTAGCGACAGATACGCAGTATTTT
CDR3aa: CASSSGLATDTQYF

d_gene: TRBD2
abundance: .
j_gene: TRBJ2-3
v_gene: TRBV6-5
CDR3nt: TGTGCCAGCAGGGCGACTAGCGGGGGGTTGGATACGCAGTATTTT
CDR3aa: CASRATSGGLDTQYF

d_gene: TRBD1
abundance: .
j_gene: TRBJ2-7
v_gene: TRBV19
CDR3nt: TGTGCCAGTAGTAGGGGACAGGTGGTCCCCTACGAGCAGTACTTC
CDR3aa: CASSRGQVVPYEQYF

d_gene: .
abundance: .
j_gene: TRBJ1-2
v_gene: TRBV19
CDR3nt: TGTGCCAGTAGTCCGGGGACACGGGAAGGGGGCTACACCTTC
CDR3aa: CASSPGTREGGYTF

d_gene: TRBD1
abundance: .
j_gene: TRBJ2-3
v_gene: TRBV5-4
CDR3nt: TGTGCCAGCAGCTTGGCCCCGGGACAGGGGACAGATACGCAGTATTTT
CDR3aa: CASSLAPGQGTDTQYF

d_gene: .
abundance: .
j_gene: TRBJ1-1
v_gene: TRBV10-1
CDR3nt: TGCGCCAGCAGTGAGGCAGGGGTGGGTGAAGCTTTCTTT
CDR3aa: CASSEAGVGEAFF

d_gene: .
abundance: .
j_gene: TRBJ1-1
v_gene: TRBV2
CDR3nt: TGTGCCAGCAGTGGCCAGCGGAACACTGAAGCTTTCTTT
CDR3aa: CASSGQRNTEAFF

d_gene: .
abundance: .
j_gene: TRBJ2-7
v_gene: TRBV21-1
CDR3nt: TGTGCCCGGCGGGACAGGGTTTCCTACGAGCAGTACTTC
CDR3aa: CARRDRVSYEQYF

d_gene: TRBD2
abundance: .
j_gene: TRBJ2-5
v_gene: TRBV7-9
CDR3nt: TGTGCCAGCAGCTCTAGCGGGGGTAAAGAGACCCAGTACTTC
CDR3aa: CASSSSGGKETQYF

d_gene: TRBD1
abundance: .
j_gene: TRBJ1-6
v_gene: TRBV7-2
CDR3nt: TGTGCCAGCAGCTCCAAAACCGACAGGGTAGGGGATTCACCCCTCCACTTT
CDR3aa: CASSSKTDRVGDSPLHF

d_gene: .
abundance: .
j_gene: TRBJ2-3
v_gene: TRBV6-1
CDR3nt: TGTGCCAGCAGTGATCCGGTATCCGATACGCAGTATTTT
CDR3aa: CASSDPVSDTQYF

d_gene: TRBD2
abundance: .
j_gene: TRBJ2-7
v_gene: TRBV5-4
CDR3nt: TGTGCCAGCAGCCCCGGGAGCGGGGCCCTTATCTACGAGCAGTACTTC
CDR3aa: CASSPGSGALIYEQYF

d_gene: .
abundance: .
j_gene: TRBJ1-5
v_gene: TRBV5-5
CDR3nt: TGTGCCAGCAGCTCCCGACCAATTGAGGATCAGCCCCAGCATTTT
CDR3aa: CASSSRPIEDQPQHF

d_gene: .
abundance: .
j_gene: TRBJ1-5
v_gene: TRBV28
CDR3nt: TGTGCCAGCAGTTTAATAGGGCAGGGAAACAATCAGCCCCAGCATTTT
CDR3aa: CASSLIGQGNNQPQHF

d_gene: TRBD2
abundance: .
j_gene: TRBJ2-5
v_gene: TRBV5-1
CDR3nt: TGCGCCAGCAGCTTGGATAGGGGACTAGCGGGGGCAGGGGGGAAGACCCAGTACTTC
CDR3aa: CASSLDRGLAGAGGKTQYF

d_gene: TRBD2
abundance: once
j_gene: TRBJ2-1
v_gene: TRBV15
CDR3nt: TGTGCCACCAGCAGAGGGACGGGACTAGCGGGGGCGAATGACTTCTTC
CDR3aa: CATSRGTGLAGANDFF

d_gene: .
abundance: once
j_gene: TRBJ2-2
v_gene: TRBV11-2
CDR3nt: TGTGCCAGCAGGGGATTTGAGTTTGGGGGGGCTAACACCGGGGAGCTGTTTTTT
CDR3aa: CASRGFEFGGANTGELFF

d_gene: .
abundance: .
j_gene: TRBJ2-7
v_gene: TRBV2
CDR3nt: TGTGCCAGCACTCACAACGAATACGAGCAGTACTTC
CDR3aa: CASTHNEYEQYF

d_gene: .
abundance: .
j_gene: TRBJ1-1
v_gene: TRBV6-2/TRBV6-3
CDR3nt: TGTGCCAGCAGTTACCGGATGGGGACAATTGAAGCTTTCTTT
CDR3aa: CASSYRMGTIEAFF

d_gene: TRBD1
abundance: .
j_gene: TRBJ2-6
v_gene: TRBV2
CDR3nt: TGTGCCAGCAGTGGGCAGGGGGCTGGGGCCAACGTCCTGACTTTC
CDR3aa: CASSGQGAGANVLTF

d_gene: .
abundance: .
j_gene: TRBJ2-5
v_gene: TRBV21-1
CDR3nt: TGTGCCAGCAGCAAATCCGGCGGGGGGGCCGCGGAGACCCAGTACTTC
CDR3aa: CASSKSGGGAAETQYF

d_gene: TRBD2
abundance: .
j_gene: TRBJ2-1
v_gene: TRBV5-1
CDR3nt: TGCGCCAGCAGCTATGGGACTAGCGGGGGGCTCAATGAGCAGTTCTTC
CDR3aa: CASSYGTSGGLNEQFF

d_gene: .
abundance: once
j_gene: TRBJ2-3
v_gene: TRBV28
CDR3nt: TGTGCCAGCAGCCATCAGGGGAACACAGATACGCAGTATTTT
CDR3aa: CASSHQGNTDTQYF

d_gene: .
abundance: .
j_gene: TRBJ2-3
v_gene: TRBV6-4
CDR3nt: TGTGCCAGCAGTGACTCAGGGGGACCTGTGGATACGCAGTATTTT
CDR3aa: CASSDSGGPVDTQYF

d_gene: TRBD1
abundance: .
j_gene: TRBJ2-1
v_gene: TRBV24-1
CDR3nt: TGTGCCACCGCTACCTCGGGACAGGGAACCGATGAGCAGTTCTTC
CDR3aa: CATATSGQGTDEQFF

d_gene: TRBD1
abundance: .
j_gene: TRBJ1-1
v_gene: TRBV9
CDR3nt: TGTGCCAGCAGCGTATGGGACAGGGACACTGAAGCTTTCTTT
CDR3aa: CASSVWDRDTEAFF

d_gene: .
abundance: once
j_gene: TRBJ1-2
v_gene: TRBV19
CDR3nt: TGTGCCAGTAGGGAGGTTCGGTTCAACTATGGCTACACCTTC
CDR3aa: CASREVRFNYGYTF